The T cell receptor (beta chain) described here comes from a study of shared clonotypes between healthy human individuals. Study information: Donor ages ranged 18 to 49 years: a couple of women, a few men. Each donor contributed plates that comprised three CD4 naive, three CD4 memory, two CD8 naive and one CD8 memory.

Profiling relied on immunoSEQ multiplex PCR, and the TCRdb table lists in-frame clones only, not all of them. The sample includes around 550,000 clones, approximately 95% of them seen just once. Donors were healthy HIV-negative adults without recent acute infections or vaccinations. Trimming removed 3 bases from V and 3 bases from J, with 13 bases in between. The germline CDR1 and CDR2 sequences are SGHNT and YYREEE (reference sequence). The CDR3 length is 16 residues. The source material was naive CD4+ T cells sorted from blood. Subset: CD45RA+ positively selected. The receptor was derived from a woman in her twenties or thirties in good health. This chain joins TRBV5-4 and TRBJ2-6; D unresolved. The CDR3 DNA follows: TGTGCCAGCAGCTCGATGAGGTCGCTTGGGGCCAACGTCCTGACTTTC. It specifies CASSSMRSLGANVLTF.